The next 19 T cell receptor beta chains were all read from a single sample in a study of technical replicates of blood from four donors. Only in-frame clones appear in the TCRdb table, and some are missing; sequencing was by immunoSEQ multiplex PCR. The sample yields 15,000 or so clones, 83% seen once. Material: PBMCs. The receptors come from a human donor in good health.

J is TRBJ2-3 and V is TRBV11-3; 10 nucleotides line up with TRBD1. The germline CDR1 and CDR2 sequences are SGHNT and YENEEA. The CDR3 length is 17 residues. Trimming cost V 5 bases and J 5 bases; bases outside gene matches: 13. This CDR3 reads CASSQQPGQGNEDTQYF. For the CDR3, the DNA is TGTGCCAGCAGCCAGCAGCCGGGACAGGGGAATGAAGATACGCAGTATTTT.

The CDR3 sequence: CAWSVQGRAQPQHF. In nucleotides, the CDR3 is TGTGCCTGGAGTGTACAGGGGCGGGCTCAGCCCCAGCATTTT. The chain has TRBV30 and TRBJ1-5; TRBD1 agrees at 7 bases. Trimming took 0 bases from V and 6 from J; bases not matched to a gene: 5. Per germline, CDR1 GTSNPN and CDR2 SVGIG (reference sequence). This CDR3 region has 14 residues.

The chain links TRBV18 to TRBJ2-1, with D possibly matching TRBD2 (5 bases). Trimming left V 3 bases short and J 7 bases short, with 16 bases between. This CDR3 is 15 amino acids long. Germline CDR1 and CDR2: KGHSH and LQKENI. CDR3 residues: CASSPGAERLNEQFF. The CDR3 DNA sequence: TGTGCCAGCTCACCGGGAGCGGAGAGATTAAATGAGCAGTTCTTC.

The rearrangement uses TRBV5-4 and TRBJ1-1, with D tentatively TRBD1 (5 bases). Germline V CDR1 and CDR2: SGHNT, YYREEE (reference sequence). The CDR3 extends over 16 amino acids. V dropped 0 bases and J dropped 10 bases, with 22 bases sitting between them. The CDR3 spells CASSLALGQEAFIAFF. CDR3 in DNA: TGTGCCAGCAGCTTGGCCCTGGGGCAGGAAGCTTTTATAGCTTTCTTT.

V is TRBV5-1 and J is TRBJ2-3; D perhaps matches TRBD1 (6 bases). Between the trimmed V and J ends, which lost 4 bases and 5 bases, there was a span of 14 bases. The CDR3 is 14 amino acids. Germline V gene data show CDR1 as SGHRS and CDR2 as YFSETQ. CDR3 nucleotides: TGCGCCAGCAGCCTCCGGGACACAAAAGATACGCAGTATTTT. This codes for CASSLRDTKDTQYF.

The chain employs TRBV21-1 and TRBJ2-7; the table names TRBD1, a call not compared with the DNA. TRBV21-1 is classified as a pseudogene. The CDR3 covers 16 residues. The CDR3 is CASSKGQADSSYEQYF. The CDR3 nucleotides read TGTGCCAGCAGCAAAGGACAGGCTGATTCCTCCTACGAGCAGTACTTC.

V and J are TRBV4-2 and TRBJ2-7; 9 bases are shared with TRBD1. Trimming at V came to 2 bases and at J to 1 base, leaving 3 bases not matched to a gene. The length of the CDR3 is 15 residues. Germline CDR1 reads LGHNA; CDR2 reads YNFKEQ. In DNA, the CDR3 is TGTGCCAGCAGCCAACGACAGGGGGAGTCCTACGAGCAGTACTTC. The encoded protein is CASSQRQGESYEQYF.

This rearrangement joins TRBV7-7 to TRBJ2-7, with D possibly TRBD1 on 6 matching bases. V was cut by 6 bases and J by 5 bases, with 14 bases left in between. CDR1 SSHAT and CDR2 FNYEAQ come from the germline V gene (reference sequence). The CDR3 length is 13 residues. CDR3 region: CASSPDRDNEQYF. The CDR3 nucleotides are TGTGCCAGCAGTCCCGACCGGGACAACGAGCAGTACTTC.

The chain uses TRBV2 and TRBJ2-7; TRBD1 matches at 9 bases. Germline V gene sequence: CDR1 SNHLY, CDR2 FYNNEI. Trimming cost V 6 bases and J 9 bases; bases outside gene matches: 6. The CDR3 is 12 amino acids. CDR3 sequence reads: CASRSTGGGQYF. The CDR3, as DNA: TGTGCCAGCAGGTCCACAGGGGGCGGGCAGTACTTC.

The rearrangement uses TRBV2 and TRBJ1-4; 8 bases agree with TRBD1. CDR1 and CDR2 from the germline V gene are SNHLY and FYNNEI. With V trimmed by 4 bases and J by 6 bases, 7 bases remained unmatched. The CDR3 totals 15 residues. The CDR3 DNA sequence: TGTGCCAGCAGTGGGACAGGGAAACCATATGAAAAACTGTTTTTT. As protein: CASSGTGKPYEKLFF.

The count of this clone is one. This chain uses TRBV27 with TRBJ2-2, with D tentatively TRBD2 (6 bases). Germline CDR1 and CDR2: MNHEY and SMNVEV (reference sequence). CDR3 size: 13 residues. Trimming shortened V by 3 bases and J by 5 bases, and 7 bases separated the two germline ends. This CDR3 reads CASSFRGTGELFF. The DNA for the CDR3 is TGTGCCAGCAGTTTTCGGGGGACCGGGGAGCTGTTTTTT.

The V gene is TRBV19, the J gene TRBJ2-5, with TRBD2 matching over 7 bases. Germline V gene data show CDR1 as LNHDA and CDR2 as SQIVND (reference sequence). Losses at the gene ends were 4 bases for V and 4 bases for J; bases not matched to a gene: 6. The CDR3 loop spans 14 amino acids. The CDR3 loop reads CASSSVASGETQYF. The CDR3 coding sequence is TGTGCCAGTAGTAGTGTGGCTAGCGGAGAGACCCAGTACTTC.

The rearrangement joins TRBV6-1 to TRBJ2-3; TRBD2 aligns across 12 bases. The CDR3 sequence is 15 residues long. The germline V gene has CDR1 MNHNS and CDR2 SASEGT. The junction had 2 bases not matched to a gene; V was cut back by 2 bases and J by 5 bases. The CDR3 DNA is TGTGCCAGCAGTGAACTAGCGGGAGGGCAAGATACGCAGTATTTT. It yields the protein CASSELAGGQDTQYF.

CDR3 nucleotides: TGTGCCAGCAGTTACTCACCGGGAGCGGGTAATGAGCAGTTCTTC. It is translated as CASSYSPGAGNEQFF. V usage is TRBV6-5 and J usage is TRBJ2-1; perhaps TRBD2 as D (6 bases). This CDR3 comprises 15 residues. Between the trimmed V and J ends, which lost 0 bases and 7 bases, there was a span of 13 bases. Looked up from germline, CDR1 is MNHEY and CDR2 is SVGAGI.

V usage is TRBV29-1 and J usage is TRBJ1-2, with D maybe TRBD1 (5 bases). The ends were cut back, 1 base at V and 8 bases at J, with 14 bases in the middle. Germline V gives CDR1 SQVTM, CDR2 ANQGSEA. This CDR3 is 13 amino acids long. The CDR3: CSVEGGAVEGYTF. CDR3 DNA sequence: TGCAGCGTTGAAGGGGGCGCGGTTGAAGGCTACACCTTC.

This chain links TRBV18 with TRBJ1-1; a possible D gene is TRBD1 (6 bases). Germline V CDR1 and CDR2: KGHSH, LQKENI. The V end was cut by 1 base, the J end by 4 bases, with 13 bases between. This CDR3 region has 15 residues. CDR3 nucleotide sequence: TGTGCCAGCTCACCACGATCAGGGGTGAGCACTGAAGCTTTCTTT. Amino acids: CASSPRSGVSTEAFF. The whole variable domain, remainder taken from reference TRBV18 and TRBJ1-1, is NAGVMQNPRHLVRRRGQEARLRCSPMKGHSHVYWYRQLPEEGLKFMVYLQKENIIDESGMPKERFSAEFPKEGPSILRIQQVVRGDSAAYFCASSPRSGVSTEAFFGQGTRLTVV.

J is TRBJ2-1 and V is TRBV5-1, with 10 bases that match TRBD2. Germline CDR1 is SGHRS and CDR2 is YFSETQ. The trim removed 1 base at V and 7 bases at J, leaving 8 bases unmatched. The CDR3 runs to 16 residues. For the CDR3, the DNA is TGCGCCAGCAGCTTGCAAGGTAGCGGGAGGATTAATGAGCAGTTCTTC. Its protein product is CASSLQGSGRINEQFF.

V and J are TRBV7-2 and TRBJ1-2; a weak D match, TRBD1 (5 bases). V dropped 3 bases and J dropped 7 bases, with 15 bases sitting between them. The CDR3 consists of 14 residues. Germline V gene data show CDR1 as SGHTA and CDR2 as FQGNSA. CDR3 sequence (DNA): TGTGCCAGCAGCTTGGGACTGATGTTCGGTGGCTACACCTTC. Its protein product is CASSLGLMFGGYTF.

The CDR3 is CASSMDGGSNEQFF. The CDR3 region has the DNA TGTGCCAGCAGCATGGATGGCGGGAGCAATGAGCAGTTCTTC. The genes are TRBV7-2 and TRBJ2-1, with 7 bases matching TRBD2. Germline V gene sequence: CDR1 SGHTA, CDR2 FQGNSA. The CDR3 runs to 14 residues. With V trimmed by 5 bases and J by 6 bases, 7 bases remained unmatched.